Below are 2 T cell receptor beta chains sequenced from a single sample in a study of blood T cell repertoires in COVID-19. Clones were read by immunoSEQ multiplex PCR, and TCRdb kept only the in-frame ones, dropping some. The table includes 120,000 to 150,000 clones, more than 80% detected once. The sequenced sample was peripheral blood. The receptors were sampled from a woman aged 55 to 70 with active COVID-19.

The J gene is TRBJ2-2, the V gene TRBV7-7; the match to TRBD2 covers 7 bases. Per the germline V gene, CDR1 is SSHAT and CDR2 is FNYEAQ (reference sequence). There are 14 residues in the CDR3. V shed 2 bases, J shed 6 bases, and the junction held 3 bases outside the gene matches. CDR3 DNA sequence: TGTGCCAGCAGCTTACGGGAGGCCCCCGGGGAGCTGTTTTTT. Its protein product is CASSLREAPGELFF.

The chain is built from TRBV19 and TRBJ2-1; 9 bases line up with TRBD2. J gave up 3 bases and V 7 bases, and 4 bases lay outside the gene matches. The CDR3 is 14 residues long. Germline CDR1 LNHDA, CDR2 SQIVND (reference sequence). In DNA form, the CDR3 reads TGTGCCAGTAAAGCGGGAGGAGGCTACAATGAGCAGTTCTTC. This translates into CASKAGGGYNEQFF.